The 11 T cell receptor beta chains reported below all come from one sample, sequenced in a study of T cells in narcolepsy. Here immunoSEQ multiplex PCR was the method, and the copy in TCRdb shows in-frame clones only, minus some. The sample records some 22,000 clones, roughly 85% being singletons. The sample was memory (CD45RA-) CD4+ T cells from blood. The source of these receptors is a human donor in good health.

This clone was counted a single time. The chain couples TRBV5-8 to TRBJ1-1; D gene ambiguous. Germline lookup yields CDR1 SGHTS and CDR2 YDEGEE. The CDR3 consists of 13 residues. The V and J ends lost 0 bases and 0 bases respectively, with 3 bases between them. The CDR3: CASSLEVNTEAFF. The CDR3 DNA reads TGTGCCAGCAGCTTGGAGGTGAACACTGAAGCTTTCTTT.

The rearrangement links TRBV7-6 to TRBJ2-1; D remains unclear. The germline CDR1 and CDR2 sequences are SGHVS and FNYEAQ. This CDR3 has 17 amino acids. V lost 5 bases and J 0 bases, leaving 17 bases between the germline ends. CDR3 nucleotide sequence: TGTGCCAGCAGCCCCATGGTATTCGGAAGCTCCTACAATGAGCAGTTCTTC. Translating it yields CASSPMVFGSSYNEQFF. The whole variable domain, filled in from reference TRBV7-6 and TRBJ2-1, reads GAGVSQSPRYKVTKRGQDVALRCDPISGHVSLYWYRQALGQGPEFLTYFNYEAQQDKSGLPNDRFSAERPEGSISTLTIQRTEQRDSAMYRCASSPMVFGSSYNEQFFGPGTRLTVL.

This chain joins TRBV11-3 and TRBJ2-2; D unresolved. The CDR3 sequence is 12 residues long. Trimming pared 5 bases from V and 3 bases from J, leaving 4 bases between. Germline CDR1 and CDR2: SGHNT and YENEEA. The CDR3 spells CASSPHTGELFF. DNA of the CDR3: TGTGCCAGCAGCCCCCACACCGGGGAGCTGTTTTTT. Complete variable domain (other parts from reference TRBV11-3 and TRBJ2-2): EAGVVQSPRYKIIEKKQPVAFWCNPISGHNTLYWYLQNLGQGPELLIRYENEEAVDDSQLPKDRFSAERLKGVDSTLKIQPAELGDSAVYLCASSPHTGELFFGEGSRLTVL.

This chain connects TRBV2 to TRBJ1-4; the D is unclear. V was shortened by 2 bases and J by 0 bases, with 7 bases between the two germline ends. The CDR3 loop spans 15 amino acids. Germline CDR1 and CDR2: SNHLY and FYNNEI. CDR3: CASSERASTNEKLFF. The CDR3, as DNA: TGTGCCAGCAGTGAACGGGCCTCAACTAATGAAAAACTGTTTTTT.

The chain combines TRBV6-6 with TRBJ1-6, with 10 bases that match TRBD1. This CDR3 region has 15 residues. Per the germline V gene, CDR1 is MNHNY and CDR2 is SVGAGI (reference sequence). The J segment lost 10 bases and the V segment lost 0 bases, leaving 3 bases of the junction unmatched. For the CDR3, the DNA is TGTGCCAGCAGTTACTCTGACAGGGGGCGGTCACCCCTCCACTTT. It specifies CASSYSDRGRSPLHF.

The CDR3 region is CSAGAGEKLFF. As DNA, the CDR3 is TGCAGCGCTGGGGCGGGGGAAAAACTGTTTTTT. The chain recombines TRBV29-1 with TRBJ1-4; possibly TRBD1 for D (5 bases). The CDR3 contains 11 residues. V dropped 7 bases and J dropped 8 bases, with 11 bases sitting between them. Germline values: CDR1 SQVTM, CDR2 ANQGSEA.

This rearrangement joins TRBV18 to TRBJ2-5; 14 bases agree with TRBD2. This CDR3 comprises 16 residues. V gave up 5 bases and J gave up 6 bases; unmatched junction bases: 8. Germline V gene lookup returns CDR1 KGHSH and CDR2 LQKENI. The CDR3 nucleotides read TGTGCCAGCTCAAGAGCCGGGACTAGCGGGAGTAAGACCCAGTACTTC. Translating it yields CASSRAGTSGSKTQYF.

This CDR3 reads CASSLAEGGYEQYF. As DNA, the CDR3 is TGTGCCAGCAGCTTGGCCGAAGGGGGCTACGAGCAGTACTTC. This chain connects TRBV5-5 to TRBJ2-7; the D gene is possibly TRBD1 (6 bases). Trimming pared 0 bases from V and 3 bases from J, leaving 10 bases between. Germline values: CDR1 SGHKS, CDR2 YYEKEE (reference sequence). The CDR3 extends over 14 amino acids. Full variable domain (outside the CDR3, taken from reference TRBV5-5 and TRBJ2-7): DAGVTQSPTHLIKTRGQQVTLRCSPISGHKSVSWYQQVLGQGPQFIFQYYEKEERGRGNFPDRFSARQFPNYSSELNVNALLLGDSALYLCASSLAEGGYEQYFGPGTRLTVT.

This clone was observed a handful of times. The chain is built from TRBV27 and TRBJ1-2; 9 bases are shared with TRBD1. Germline CDR1 reads MNHEY; CDR2 reads SMNVEV (reference sequence). Germline trimming cut 5 bases from V and 4 bases from J; bases unmatched to any gene: 14. The CDR3 is made up of 17 amino acids. CDR3 sequence reads: CASSVSPRTGDFYGYTF. The CDR3 DNA reads as TGTGCCAGCAGTGTTTCCCCCCGGACAGGGGACTTCTATGGCTACACCTTC.

V gene TRBV19 combines with J gene TRBJ2-1; 8 bases are shared with TRBD1. The germline gives CDR1 LNHDA, CDR2 SQIVND (reference sequence). The V gene end was trimmed by 2 bases and the J gene end by 6 bases; junction bases not matched to a gene: 3. The length of the CDR3 is 14 residues. The CDR3 protein is CASSILGQVNEQFF. The CDR3 DNA follows: TGTGCCAGTAGTATATTGGGACAGGTCAATGAGCAGTTCTTC.

The chain has TRBV6-5 and TRBJ2-7, with TRBD1 identical over 7 bases. The CDR3 covers 14 residues. V shed 5 bases, J shed 4 bases, and the junction held 8 bases outside the gene matches. Germline CDR1 reads MNHEY; CDR2 reads SVGAGI. The CDR3 region has the DNA TGTGCCAGCAGTCCCATAGGACAGGTTTACGAGCAGTACTTC. This sequence encodes CASSPIGQVYEQYF.